Below are 20 T cell receptor beta chains sequenced from a single sample in a study of blood T cell repertoires in COVID-19. Clones were sequenced by immunoSEQ multiplex PCR, and TCRdb holds only the in-frame ones, with some missing. The table records about 280,000 clones, around nine tenths of them present only once. Sequenced sample: peripheral blood. The receptors were sampled from a man aged 50-60 years with acute or convalescent COVID-19.

This clone has just one count. V gene TRBV6-5 combines with J gene TRBJ1-6; 8 positions agree with TRBD1. CDR3 length: 14 residues. Germline values: CDR1 MNHEY, CDR2 SVGAGI. V trimming: 7 bases; J trimming: 8 bases; junction bases outside the gene matches: 7. CDR3 region: CASTGPGGYSPLHF. CDR3 DNA: TGTGCCAGCACCGGACCAGGGGGCTATTCACCCCTCCACTTT.

V and J are TRBV7-8 and TRBJ1-5; 9 bases are a match to TRBD1. Trimming took 4 bases from V and 3 from J; bases not matched to a gene: 4. Germline values: CDR1 SGHVS, CDR2 FQNEAQ. The CDR3 has 15 amino acids. The CDR3 loop is CASSWTGEHNQPQHF. CDR3 nucleotide sequence: TGTGCCAGCAGCTGGACAGGGGAACACAATCAGCCCCAGCATTTT.

This rearrangement joins TRBV18 to TRBJ2-1; D uncertain. CDR3 length: 15 residues. The germline CDR1 and CDR2 sequences are KGHSH and LQKENI. The V end was cut by 3 bases, the J end by 0 bases, with 9 bases between. The CDR3 coding sequence is TGTGCCAGCTCACCCAACCCGAGCTCCTACAATGAGCAGTTCTTC. Residues: CASSPNPSSYNEQFF.

The rearrangement uses TRBV7-9 and TRBJ2-3; D might be TRBD1 (7 bases). The CDR3 covers 15 residues. The V end was cut by 5 bases, the J end by 4 bases, with 16 bases between. In germline, CDR1 is SEHNR, CDR2 FQNEAQ (reference sequence). The CDR3 bases are TGTGCCAGCAGCCCCCAGGGGGGTGGGGCAGATACGCAGTATTTT. Its translation: CASSPQGGGADTQYF.

The chain recombines TRBV5-1 with TRBJ1-1; no firm D call. The CDR3 totals 12 residues. V shed 1 base and J shed 8 bases, with 9 bases lying between them. CDR1 is SGHRS, CDR2 YFSETQ, per germline. CDR3 loop: CASSLRSEEAFF. The CDR3 coding sequence is TGCGCCAGCAGCTTGAGGTCGGAGGAAGCTTTCTTT.

The rearrangement uses TRBV20-1 and TRBJ2-1, with TRBD2 matching 7 bases. The CDR3 is 15 amino acids. Germline CDR1 reads DFQATT; CDR2 reads SNEGSKA (reference sequence). V shed 3 bases and J 6 bases; nucleotides not matched to a gene: 11. CDR3 sequence (DNA): TGCAGTGCTAGTGGCCCCCAGCGGGGCCTCAATGAGCAGTTCTTC. It yields the protein CSASGPQRGLNEQFF.

This chain uses TRBV19 with TRBJ1-3; D is undetermined. The CDR3 extends over 12 amino acids. Trimming removed 5 bases at V and 9 bases at J, with 11 bases between. Germline CDR1 LNHDA, CDR2 SQIVND (reference sequence). The CDR3 DNA follows: TGTGCCAGTAGTTCGAAAGGAGTCACCATATATTTT. Its translation is CASSSKGVTIYF. Full variable domain (rest looked up from reference TRBV19 and TRBJ1-3): DGGITQSPKYLFRKEGQNVTLSCEQNLNHDAMYWYRQDPGQGLRLIYYSQIVNDFQKGDIAEGYSVSREKKESFPLTVTSAQKNPTAFYLCASSSKGVTIYFGEGSWLTVV.

In nucleotides, the CDR3 is TGTGCCAGCAGCGCCCGGACAGCCTATGGCTACACCTTC. Protein sequence: CASSARTAYGYTF. This rearrangement joins TRBV7-8 to TRBJ1-2, with D tentatively TRBD1 (6 bases). The CDR3 covers 13 residues. Germline CDR1 SGHVS, CDR2 FQNEAQ. Trimming removed 5 bases from V and 4 bases from J, with 11 bases in between.

CDR3 residues: CASSLGSGVREKLFF. In DNA form, the CDR3 reads TGCGCCAGCAGCCTTGGTTCGGGGGTAAGGGAAAAACTGTTTTTT. This chain connects TRBV5-1 to TRBJ1-4; tentatively, D is TRBD1 (5 bases). Per germline, CDR1 SGHRS and CDR2 YFSETQ. The CDR3 has 15 residues. V lost 4 bases to trimming and J lost 8 bases, with 18 bases between them.

The chain uses TRBV18 and TRBJ2-7; 8 bases fit TRBD1. The CDR3 runs 14 residues. In germline, CDR1 is KGHSH, CDR2 LQKENI. Trimming at V came to 1 base and at J to 4 bases, leaving 3 bases not matched to a gene. The CDR3 region has the DNA TGTGCCAGCTCACCACAACAGGGGGAGTACGAGCAGTACTTC. Encoded protein: CASSPQQGEYEQYF.

The genes are TRBV12-3 or TRBV12-4 and TRBJ1-1, with 9 bases aligning to TRBD1. The CDR3 has 13 residues. The junction had 10 bases not matched to a gene; V was cut back by 6 bases and J by 11 bases. The CDR3 sequence is CASRPGQGWNAFF. CDR3 bases: TGTGCCAGCAGACCGGGACAGGGATGGAATGCTTTCTTT.

The J gene is TRBJ2-2, the V gene TRBV6-5; D is possibly TRBD2 (7 bases). The CDR3 has 15 amino acids. V was trimmed by 6 bases and J by 7 bases, leaving 18 bases between them. Germline assignment: CDR1 MNHEY and CDR2 SVGAGI. The CDR3 region has the DNA TGTGCCAGCAGGGGCCCGGGGGGCCGGGGCGGGGAGCTGTTTTTT. This sequence encodes CASRGPGGRGGELFF.

This clone was counted once. CDR3 region: CATRDRGRLGNQPQHF. The CDR3 DNA sequence: TGTGCCACCCGGGACAGGGGGCGTCTAGGCAATCAGCCCCAGCATTTT. This chain connects TRBV19 to TRBJ1-5; 12 positions match TRBD1. Germline CDR1 and CDR2: LNHDA and SQIVND (reference sequence). With V trimmed by 10 bases and J by 2 bases, 9 bases remained unmatched. There are 16 residues in the CDR3.

The CDR3 spells CASTQGASRTDTQYF. DNA of the CDR3: TGCGCCAGCACCCAAGGGGCCTCCCGCACAGATACGCAGTATTTT. The chain carries TRBV5-1 and TRBJ2-3; TRBD1 is a possible D gene (5 bases). Germline CDR1 SGHRS, CDR2 YFSETQ. The CDR3 spans 15 residues. V dropped 6 bases and J dropped 1 base, with 15 bases sitting between them.

As DNA, the CDR3 is TGTGCCAGCTCACCACCACAAAACCAAGAGACCCAGTACTTC. Encoded protein: CASSPPQNQETQYF. This chain links TRBV18 with TRBJ2-5; D is uncertain. The CDR3 loop spans 14 amino acids. Deletions cut 0 bases from V and 0 bases from J, with 5 bases between. Germline V gives CDR1 KGHSH, CDR2 LQKENI.

This clone is a singleton in its sample. This chain uses TRBV2 with TRBJ2-1; D unclear. CDR3 size: 13 residues. V dropped 7 bases and J dropped 4 bases, with 11 bases sitting between them. Germline CDR1 SNHLY, CDR2 FYNNEI. CDR3 residues: CASNRDFYNEQFF. In DNA form, the CDR3 reads TGTGCCAGCAATCGAGATTTTTACAATGAGCAGTTCTTC. The whole variable domain, filled in from reference TRBV2 and TRBJ2-1, reads EPEVTQTPSHQVTQMGQEVILRCVPISNHLYFYWYRQILGQKVEFLVSFYNNEISEKSEIFDDQFSVERPDGSNFTLKIRSTKLEDSAMYFCASNRDFYNEQFFGPGTRLTVL.

The chain employs TRBV11-1 and TRBJ2-3, with D possibly being TRBD2 (7 bases). The CDR3 loop spans 15 amino acids. Deletions cut 2 bases from V and 3 bases from J, with 12 bases between. Per the germline V gene, CDR1 is SGHAT and CDR2 is FQDESV (reference sequence). CDR3 loop: CASSLRGAFTDTQYF. The CDR3, as DNA: TGTGCCAGCAGCTTACGGGGGGCGTTTACAGATACGCAGTATTTT.

This chain joins TRBV9 and TRBJ2-5; tentative D call: TRBD1 (6 bases). Germline lookup yields CDR1 SGDLS and CDR2 YYNGEE. V was cut by 1 base and J by 5 bases, with 21 bases left in between. CDR3 size: 17 residues. The DNA of the CDR3 is TGTGCCAGCAGCGTATCTTGGGGTAGGGGGTTAAGGGAGACCCAGTACTTC. Amino acid sequence: CASSVSWGRGLRETQYF.

The chain couples TRBV11-2 to TRBJ1-1, with D tentatively TRBD1 (5 bases). Germline values: CDR1 SGHAT, CDR2 FQNNGV. The CDR3 totals 15 residues. V was shortened by 5 bases and J by 0 bases, with 13 bases between the two germline ends. CDR3 protein: CASSVPRVMNTEAFF. DNA of the CDR3: TGTGCCAGCAGCGTTCCCAGGGTCATGAACACTGAAGCTTTCTTT.

This clone has just a few counts. This chain's CDR3 is CASSVSGGGTDTQYF. The CDR3, as DNA: TGTGCCAGCAGCGTTAGCGGGGGTGGCACAGATACGCAGTATTTT. The V gene is TRBV9, the J gene TRBJ2-3, with 9 bases matching TRBD2. The V segment lost 2 bases and the J segment 1 base; nucleotides outside the gene matches: 2. Germline lookup yields CDR1 SGDLS and CDR2 YYNGEE. There are 15 residues in the CDR3.